A single sample is the source of the 26 T cell receptor beta chains below, sequenced in a study of CXCR3-negative and CXCR3-positive naive CD8 T cells (dated by TCRdb to between 2018 and 2021). The data were produced on a NextSeq 550. The Human TCR Profiling Kit (MiLaboratory) was used to prepare UMI-labeled 5' RACE TRB cDNA libraries. TCRdb reprocessed the reads into one record per CDR3 protein sequence, lacking DNA. This specimen's table enumerates around 140,000 distinct CDR3 sequences. 0.29% of the sample lies in the top ten. The sample consisted of naive CXCR3- CD8+ T cells from blood. Reading the label with the study, this specimen's cell subset or site is: CD45RO-CCR7+CD27+CD95- naive CD8+ T cells lacking CXCR3 (TNR3-). The receptor set was obtained from a human donor in good health. Some clones in this sample may be carry-over from other donors' samples.

The CDR3 region is CASRVTLAGDSPDTQYF. The chain uses TRBV27 and TRBJ2-3; without DNA, the TCRdb call of TRBD2 cannot be checked. From germline, CDR1 is MNHEY and CDR2 SMNVEV (reference sequence). This CDR3 has 17 amino acids.

This rearrangement joins TRBV6-2 or TRBV6-3 to TRBJ2-5; no DNA is available, so the TRBD1 call from TCRdb remains unchecked. The germline gives CDR1 MNHEY, CDR2 SVGEGT. This CDR3 is 16 amino acids long. This chain's CDR3 is CASSYLSTGYQETQYF.

This rearrangement joins TRBV10-2 to TRBJ2-7. From germline, CDR1 is WSHSY and CDR2 SAAADI. This CDR3 is built from 13 residues. CDR3 loop: CASSELAVYEQYF.

The V call is TRBV18, the J call TRBJ2-6; lacking DNA, the TRBD2 call made by TCRdb goes unchecked. This CDR3 comprises 16 residues. In germline, CDR1 is KGHSH, CDR2 LQKENI. This CDR3 is CASPGLVSSGANVLTF.

V is TRBV7-9 and J is TRBJ2-3. Germline CDR1 SEHNR, CDR2 FQNEAQ (reference sequence). The length of the CDR3 is 15 residues. The CDR3 reads CASSLVPGLTDTQYF.

The chain combines TRBV29-1 with TRBJ2-1. The CDR3 contains 15 residues. Germline assignment: CDR1 SQVTM and CDR2 ANQGSEA. The CDR3 protein is CSVEGLLDSYNEQFF.

V and J are TRBV29-1 and TRBJ1-1. The CDR3 runs 12 residues. Germline V gene data show CDR1 as SQVTM and CDR2 as ANQGSEA. The CDR3 loop reads CSVRPSNNEAFF.

This sequence joins TRBV7-9 and TRBJ2-5. Germline V gene lookup returns CDR1 SEHNR and CDR2 FQNEAQ (reference sequence). The CDR3 contains 15 residues. The CDR3 sequence: CASSSILRDQETQYF.

This chain's CDR3 is CASSQNPSYEQFF. The chain couples TRBV4-1 to TRBJ2-1. Germline CDR1 is MGHRA and CDR2 is YSYEKL. The CDR3 contains 13 residues.

The CDR3 spells CASSLETRQGYSNQPQHF. The chain links TRBV12-3 or TRBV12-4 to TRBJ1-5. The CDR3 sequence is 18 residues long.

The gene calls are TRBV12-3 or TRBV12-4 and TRBJ2-1; as DNA is missing, the TRBD2 call by TCRdb cannot be tested. The length of the CDR3 is 16 residues. The CDR3: CASSFSGRAHNNEQFF.

The CDR3 region is CASSLEGQGINYGYTF. J is TRBJ1-2 and V is TRBV7-8; TCRdb reports TRBD1, a call that lacks DNA to check it against. CDR3 length: 16 residues. Per germline, CDR1 SGHVS and CDR2 FQNEAQ.

The chain is built from TRBV12-3 or TRBV12-4 and TRBJ2-1; TCRdb selects TRBD2, and the lack of DNA leaves this call unchecked. This CDR3 has 15 amino acids. The CDR3 spells CASSFWGGHFNEQFF.

This rearrangement joins TRBV18 to TRBJ2-1. From germline, CDR1 is KGHSH and CDR2 LQKENI. This CDR3 spans 13 amino acids. The CDR3 protein is CASSPPHGREQFF. Full variable domain (missing parts from reference TRBV18 and TRBJ2-1): NAGVMQNPRHLVRRRGQEARLRCSPMKGHSHVYWYRQLPEEGLKFMVYLQKENIIDESGMPKERFSAEFPKEGPSILRIQQVVRGDSAAYFCASSPPHGREQFFGPGTRLTVL.

The CDR3 sequence is CASSLADRPVMDEQYF. The chain links TRBV7-9 to TRBJ2-7; without DNA, the TCRdb call of TRBD1 cannot be checked. The length of the CDR3 is 16 residues. Germline V gene data show CDR1 as SEHNR and CDR2 as FQNEAQ (reference sequence).

The J gene is TRBJ2-5, the V gene TRBV6-2 or TRBV6-3; as DNA is missing, the TRBD2 call by TCRdb cannot be tested. The V gene's germline CDR1 is MNHEY and CDR2 SVGEGT. The CDR3 loop spans 14 amino acids. The CDR3 loop is CASSTGGGAETQYF.

This chain joins TRBV11-2 and TRBJ2-2; TCRdb designates TRBD1, a call that cannot be tested without DNA. This CDR3 comprises 14 residues. The germline V gene encodes CDR1 SGHAT and CDR2 FQNNGV. The CDR3 spells CASSGPGGAGELFF.

The genes are TRBV7-6 and TRBJ1-3. Germline V CDR1 and CDR2: SGHVS, FNYEAQ. The CDR3 runs to 12 residues. The CDR3 is CASSPNGNTIYF.

The CDR3 protein is CSVEGSTAEAFF. V and J are TRBV29-1 and TRBJ1-1. The CDR3 contains 12 residues. Germline-derived CDR1 and CDR2 are SQVTM and ANQGSEA.

The chain is built from TRBV4-3 and TRBJ1-5. Germline CDR1 LGHNA, CDR2 YSLEER. The length of the CDR3 is 13 residues. This chain's CDR3 is CASSQDSYQPQHF.

This chain joins TRBV6-5 and TRBJ2-3; with no DNA, the TCRdb D assignment of TRBD1 cannot be verified. The germline V gene has CDR1 MNHEY and CDR2 SVGAGI. This CDR3 spans 16 amino acids. The CDR3 sequence is CASSTRTGRRLDTQYF.

The chain links TRBV3-1 to TRBJ2-1; with no DNA, the TCRdb D assignment of TRBD2 cannot be verified. This CDR3 is built from 15 residues. Germline CDR1 LGHDT, CDR2 YNNKEL (reference sequence). The CDR3 loop reads CASSLALAANNEQFF.

The rearrangement links TRBV13 to TRBJ2-1; TCRdb outputs TRBD2, but without DNA this stays unchecked. Germline CDR1 reads PRHDT; CDR2 reads FYEKMQ (reference sequence). This CDR3 comprises 15 residues. CDR3 protein: CASSLRTSGRNEQFF.

V is TRBV9 and J is TRBJ1-2; TCRdb lists TRBD1, though no DNA is available to test this call. The germline V gene encodes CDR1 SGDLS and CDR2 YYNGEE. The CDR3 extends over 20 amino acids. CDR3 residues: CASSRPSARSGAPDFYGYTF.

The V and J genes are TRBV5-1 and TRBJ2-7. The germline V gene encodes CDR1 SGHRS and CDR2 YFSETQ. The CDR3 covers 14 residues. The CDR3 here is CASSLRQETYERYF.

The chain's CDR3 is CASSFPPAGEHNEQFF. The rearrangement uses TRBV4-1 and TRBJ2-1; TCRdb's assignment of TRBD1 cannot be checked, as there is no DNA. The CDR3 loop spans 16 amino acids. CDR1 MGHRA and CDR2 YSYEKL come from the germline V gene.